This record looks at one T cell receptor beta chain sequence and its context. There is no known antigen for this receptor. Nothing much larger sits one base from this clone, and base qualities are not available. The data were obtained in a study of blood T cells in healthy people across ages (dated by TCRdb to between 2014 and 2016). For the wider study: In model experiments, roughly one uniquely barcoded TCR beta cDNA molecule per two T cells was captured by template switching. The donors were split into four age groups: young (average about 15 years), middle-aged (about 40), aged (approximately 60) and long-lived (approximately 80). Donors of different ages were randomly distributed across sequencing lanes to avoid experimental bias. Two additional independent replicas of 1 million unique cDNA reads from the same blood draw were analyzed for two donors (one aged 18 to 29 and one aged 80 or older). Age-related changes in TCR beta repertoire diversity were measured in the study by deep sequencing normalized with unique cDNA molecular identifiers. Overall study outcomes, separate from this receptor: As age increased, observed TCR beta diversity per million T cells dropped in a roughly linear way, and a significant reduction was already evident by age roughly 40. Compared with the aged group, the long-lived group had more naive CD4+ T cells, fewer expanded clones and increased TCR diversity, a pattern suggesting age selection. The percentage of naive T cells measured by flow cytometry correlated strongly with observed TCR beta diversity. Estimates of total diversity based on one million sequenced T cells were considered lower bounds and underestimates. Donor CMV infection status was unknown, potentially confounding age-related changes in expanded clonotypes. Because profiling used bulk unsorted PBMCs, naive and antigen-experienced compartments could not be compared conclusively.

Libraries were made using 5' RACE. The sequencer was an Illumina HiSeq 2500. A second PCR of about 6 to 11 cycles was run with a J-beta primer mix and a sample-barcoded 5' primer. A template-switch 5' adaptor carrying 12 random nucleotides introduced a unique molecular identifier onto each TCR beta cDNA molecule. Each sample yielded at least 3 million CDR3-containing paired-end reads. First-strand cDNA synthesis was performed from all RNA using the Mint cDNA synthesis kit, with priming by a TRBC-specific oligonucleotide. Following uracil-DNA glycosylase treatment, a first 18-cycle PCR with universal primers M1SS and BC2_uni_R was performed on all cDNA. The published analysis was carried out like this. Normalization of each sample was performed by random selection of 1 million high-quality reads, each carrying a distinct molecular identifier. Reads sharing molecular identifiers were discarded rather than binned into consensus sequences. CDR3 identification, clonotype clustering and error correction used MiTCR with a Q25 quality threshold and the strictest error-elimination algorithm. A nonparametric unseen species model with Euler transformation was used to estimate lower-bound total TCR beta diversity. TCRdb reran the public reads through fastp at Q25 and MiXCR, keeping productive beta chains. Duplicate CDR3 protein sequences are folded into a single record with the most common DNA and genes. The V and J calls, along with clone size, are taken from TCRdb and not from the paper's own processing. Recorded for this sample are nearly 800,000 distinct CDR3 sequences; more than 50% of them occurred a single time. In total, the top ten clones hold around 24% of the sample.

Systemically healthy Caucasian individuals from Russia, roughly 40 in total and aged roughly 6 to 100 years, were included as donors. Each donor gave about 11 milliliters of peripheral blood, drawn into EDTA-treated Vacutainer tubes. Ficoll-Paque density-gradient centrifugation was used to isolate PBMCs, with at least 6.5 million per sample. Total RNA was extracted from PBMCs with Trizol reagent, with at least 5 micrograms obtained per sample. Naive CD45RAhigh/CD27high T cell percentages were measured by flow cytometry on a PBMC aliquot from every donor. V is trimmed back by 8 bases and J by 8 bases, and the junction contains 13 bases that no gene match accounts for. The CDR3 spans 14 residues, from the cysteine through the phenylalanine. Of all the DNA, just the CDR3 is kept, 42 bases in frame from base 1. CDR1 and CDR2 were assigned from the germline V gene (reference sequence) as GTSNPN and SVGIG.

The rearrangement combines TRBV30 with TRBJ2-1; 9 central bases correspond to TRBD2. The sequence derives from a man aged 35 to 55 in good health. Material for sequencing was blood. The sequence in DNA is TGTGCCAGCGAGGGGGGACTAGCAGTGGATGAGCAGTTCTTC. This encodes CASEGGLAVDEQFF. The full variable domain, with segments outside the CDR3 supplied by the reference TRBV30 and TRBJ2-1 proteins, appears as SQTIHQWPATLVQPVGSPLSLECTVEGTSNPNLYWYRQAAGRGLQLLFYSVGIGQISSEVPQNLSASRPQDRQFILSSKKLLLSDSGFYLCASEGGLAVDEQFFGPGTRLTVL.